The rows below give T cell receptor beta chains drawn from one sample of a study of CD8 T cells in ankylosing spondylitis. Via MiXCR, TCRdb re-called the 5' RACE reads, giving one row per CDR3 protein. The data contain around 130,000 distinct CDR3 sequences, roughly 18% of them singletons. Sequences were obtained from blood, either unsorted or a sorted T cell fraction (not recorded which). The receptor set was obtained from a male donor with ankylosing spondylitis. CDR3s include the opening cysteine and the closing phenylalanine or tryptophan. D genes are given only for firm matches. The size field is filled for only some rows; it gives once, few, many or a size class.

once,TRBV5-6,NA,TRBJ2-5,CASSSDLLRGPRGPTQYF,TGTGCCAGCAGCTCAGATCTCCTACGAGGACCGAGAGGGCCGACCCAGTACTTC
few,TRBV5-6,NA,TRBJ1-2,CASSLVWGSNYGYTF,TGTGCCAGCAGCTTGGTCTGGGGTTCGAACTATGGCTACACCTTC
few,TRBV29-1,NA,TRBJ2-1,CSVEGPGWEQFF,TGCAGCGTTGAAGGCCCAGGGTGGGAGCAGTTCTTC
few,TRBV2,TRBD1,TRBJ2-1,CASSEDRGQPWQFF,TGTGCCAGCAGTGAGGACAGGGGCCAGCCATGGCAGTTCTTC
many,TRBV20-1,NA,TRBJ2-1,CSAPQPNNEQFF,TGCAGTGCTCCCCAGCCGAACAATGAGCAGTTCTTC
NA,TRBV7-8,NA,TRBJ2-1,CASSLEGGGASGVDNEQFF,TGTGCCAGCAGCTTAGAGGGGGGTGGGGCCAGCGGAGTGGACAATGAGCAGTTCTTC
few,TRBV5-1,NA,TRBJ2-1,CASSFRAGGNNEQFF,TGCGCCAGCAGCTTTCGGGCAGGGGGGAACAATGAGCAGTTCTTC
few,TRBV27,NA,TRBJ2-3,CASSLNAGPNTQYF,TGTGCCAGCAGTTTAAACGCAGGGCCAAATACGCAGTATTTT
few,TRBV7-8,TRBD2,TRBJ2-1,CASRKTPRLAAYNEQFF,TGTGCCAGCAGGAAAACCCCGCGGCTAGCGGCCTACAATGAGCAGTTCTTC
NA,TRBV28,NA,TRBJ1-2,CASSFELLGYTF,TGTGCCAGCAGTTTCGAGCTGCTGGGCTACACCTTC
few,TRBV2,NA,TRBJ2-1,CASSENSLSRMGEQFF,TGTGCCAGCAGTGAAAACTCCCTCTCGAGGATGGGTGAGCAGTTCTTC
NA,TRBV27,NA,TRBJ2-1,CASSLSTARDEQFF,TGTGCCAGCAGTTTATCTACTGCCAGGGATGAGCAGTTCTTC
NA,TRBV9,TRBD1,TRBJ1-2,CASSTRDRRYGYTF,TGTGCCAGCAGCACAAGGGACAGGCGCTATGGCTACACCTTC
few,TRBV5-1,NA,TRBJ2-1,CASGGNNEQFF,TGCGCCAGCGGGGGGAACAATGAGCAGTTCTTC
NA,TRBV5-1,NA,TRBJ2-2,CASSPVGETGLGELFF,TGCGCCAGCAGCCCCGTGGGGGAAACGGGCTTAGGGGAGCTGTTTTTT
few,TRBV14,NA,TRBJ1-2,CASSQVAGHGYTF,TGTGCCAGCAGCCAAGTCGCGGGGCATGGCTACACCTTC
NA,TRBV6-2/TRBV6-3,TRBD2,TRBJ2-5,CASTPGGRLGTQYF,TGTGCCAGCACCCCCGGGGGGAGGCTGGGGACCCAGTACTTC
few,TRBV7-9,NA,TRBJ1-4,CASSRQDSNEKLFF,TGTGCCAGCAGCCGACAGGACTCTAATGAAAAACTGTTTTTT
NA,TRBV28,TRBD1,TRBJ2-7,CASSLPTNARGTGSYEQYF,TGTGCCAGCAGTTTGCCGACCAACGCCCGTGGGACAGGGTCCTACGAGCAGTACTTC
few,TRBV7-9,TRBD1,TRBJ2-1,CASSRQGAEEQFF,TGTGCCAGCAGCCGCCAGGGGGCAGAGGAGCAGTTCTTC
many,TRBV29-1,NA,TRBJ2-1,CSVEEVGKDYEQFF,TGCAGCGTTGAAGAGGTGGGAAAGGACTATGAGCAGTTCTTC
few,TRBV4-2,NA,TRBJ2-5,CASSQSLASQETQYF,TGTGCCAGCAGCCAGAGTCTAGCGTCCCAAGAGACCCAGTACTTC
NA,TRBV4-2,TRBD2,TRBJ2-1,CASSQGEAASGTNEQFF,TGTGCCAGCAGCCAAGGAGAAGCGGCTAGCGGAACCAATGAGCAGTTCTTC
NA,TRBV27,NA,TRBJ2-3,CASSLRSGTSTSTDTQYF,TGTGCCAGCAGTTTACGGAGCGGTACATCAACTAGCACAGATACGCAGTATTTT
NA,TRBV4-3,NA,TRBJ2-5,CASSQSGPKETQYF,TGCGCCAGCAGCCAAAGCGGTCCTAAGGAGACCCAGTACTTC
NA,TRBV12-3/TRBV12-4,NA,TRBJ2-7,CASSRAIYEQYF,TGTGCCAGCAGTCGGGCCATCTACGAGCAGTACTTC
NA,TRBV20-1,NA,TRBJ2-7,CSARGRSVTYF,TGCAGTGCTAGGGGCCGGAGCGTGACGTACTTC
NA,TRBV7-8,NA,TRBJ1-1,CAGTERIQNTEAFF,TGTGCTGGCACAGAGAGGATTCAGAACACTGAAGCTTTCTTT
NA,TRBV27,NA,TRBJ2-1,CASSYRPPVVREAYNEQFF,TGTGCCAGCAGTTACAGGCCCCCTGTCGTGAGGGAGGCCTACAATGAGCAGTTCTTC
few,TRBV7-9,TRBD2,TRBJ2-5,CASSLLSTSGNQETQYF,TGTGCCAGCAGCTTATTGTCAACTAGCGGGAACCAAGAGACCCAGTACTTC